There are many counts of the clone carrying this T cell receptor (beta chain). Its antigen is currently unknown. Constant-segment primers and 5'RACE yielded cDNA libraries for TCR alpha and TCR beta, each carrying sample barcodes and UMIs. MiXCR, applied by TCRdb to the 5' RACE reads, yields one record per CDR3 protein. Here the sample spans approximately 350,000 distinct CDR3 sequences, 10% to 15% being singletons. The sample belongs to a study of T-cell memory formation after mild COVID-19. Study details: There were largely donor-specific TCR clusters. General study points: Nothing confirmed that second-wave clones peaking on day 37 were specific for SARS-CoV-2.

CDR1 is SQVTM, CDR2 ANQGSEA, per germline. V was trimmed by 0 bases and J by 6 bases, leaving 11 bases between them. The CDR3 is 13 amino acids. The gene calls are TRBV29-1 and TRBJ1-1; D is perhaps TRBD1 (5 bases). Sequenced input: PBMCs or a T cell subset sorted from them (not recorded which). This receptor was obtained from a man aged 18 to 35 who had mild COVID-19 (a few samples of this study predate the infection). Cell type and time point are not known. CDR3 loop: CSVEDYRSAEAFF. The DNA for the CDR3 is TGCAGCGTTGAAGACTACAGGAGCGCTGAAGCTTTCTTT.